What follows describes a single T cell receptor beta chain. Enrolled during active infection, Seattle patients were then followed longitudinally. The sample originates from a study of blood T cell repertoires in COVID-19. The table came from immunoSEQ multiplex PCR; TCRdb's copy has only in-frame clones and leaves some out. The top ten hold roughly 15% of the sample, which has 180,000 or so clones, around 80% seen once. The material sequenced was peripheral blood. The TCR comes from a woman between 65 and 79 years old with COVID-19, enrolled during active disease.

Here the CDR3 reads CSVILAGSYEQYV. In DNA form, the CDR3 reads TGCAGCGTCATACTAGCGGGGAGCTACGAGCAGTACGTC. The rearrangement joins TRBV29-1 to TRBJ2-7, with TRBD2 matching over 10 bases. This CDR3 contains 13 residues. The germline gives CDR1 SQVTM, CDR2 ANQGSEA. J was trimmed by 3 bases and V by 6 bases; bases with no gene match: 5.